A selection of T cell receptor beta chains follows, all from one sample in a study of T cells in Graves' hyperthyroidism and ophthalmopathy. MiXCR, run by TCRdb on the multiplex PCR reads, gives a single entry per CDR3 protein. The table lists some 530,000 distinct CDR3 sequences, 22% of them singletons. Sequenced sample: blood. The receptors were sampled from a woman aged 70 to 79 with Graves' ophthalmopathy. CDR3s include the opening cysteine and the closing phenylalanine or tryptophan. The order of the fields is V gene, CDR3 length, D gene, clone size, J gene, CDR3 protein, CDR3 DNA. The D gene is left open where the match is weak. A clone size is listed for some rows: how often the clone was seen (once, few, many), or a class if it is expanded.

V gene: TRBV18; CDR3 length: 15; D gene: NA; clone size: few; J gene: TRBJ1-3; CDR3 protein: CASSPLGTAGNTIYF; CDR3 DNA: TGTGCCAGCTCACCTCTTGGGACGGCTGGAAACACCATATATTTT
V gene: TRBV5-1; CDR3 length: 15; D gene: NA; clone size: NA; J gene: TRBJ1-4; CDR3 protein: CASSIAPSTNEKLFF; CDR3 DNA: TGCGCCAGCAGTATTGCCCCTTCAACTAATGAAAAACTGTTTTTT
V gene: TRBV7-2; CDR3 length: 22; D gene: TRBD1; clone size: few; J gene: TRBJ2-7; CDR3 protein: CASSLSGVFDQPGQGFSYEQYF; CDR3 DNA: TGTGCCAGCAGCTTATCCGGGGTCTTCGACCAACCGGGACAGGGTTTCTCCTACGAGCAGTACTTC
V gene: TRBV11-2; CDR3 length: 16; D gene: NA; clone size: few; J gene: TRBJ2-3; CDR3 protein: CASSLVPDIRGDTQYF; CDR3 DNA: TGTGCCAGCAGCTTAGTGCCGGATATTCGGGGAGATACGCAGTATTTT
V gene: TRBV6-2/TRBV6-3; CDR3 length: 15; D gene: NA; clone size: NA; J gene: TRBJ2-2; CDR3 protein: CASSYGSGNTGELFF; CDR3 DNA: TGTGCCAGCAGTTATGGGTCAGGGAACACCGGGGAGCTGTTTTTT
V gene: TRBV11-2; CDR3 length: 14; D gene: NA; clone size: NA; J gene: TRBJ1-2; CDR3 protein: CASSFSQRAYGYTF; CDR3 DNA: TGTGCCAGCAGCTTCTCCCAAAGGGCATATGGCTACACCTTC
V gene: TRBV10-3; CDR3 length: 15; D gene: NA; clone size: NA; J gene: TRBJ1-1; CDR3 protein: CAISVAGVGNTEASF; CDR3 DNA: TGTGCCATCAGTGTGGCAGGAGTAGGGAACACTGAAGCTTCCTTT
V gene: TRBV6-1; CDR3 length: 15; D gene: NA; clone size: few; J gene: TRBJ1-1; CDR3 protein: CASRPPGEMNTEAFF; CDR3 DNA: TGTGCCAGCAGACCTCCAGGGGAGATGAACACTGAAGCTTTCTTT
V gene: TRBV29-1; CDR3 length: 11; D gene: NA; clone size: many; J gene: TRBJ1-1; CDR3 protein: CSVKGVTEAFF; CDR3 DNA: TGCAGCGTAAAGGGGGTCACTGAAGCTTTCTTT
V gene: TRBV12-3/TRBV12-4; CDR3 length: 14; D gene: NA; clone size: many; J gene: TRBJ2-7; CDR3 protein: CASSRPPTTYEQYF; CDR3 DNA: TGTGCCAGCAGTCGACCACCGACGACCTACGAGCAGTACTTC
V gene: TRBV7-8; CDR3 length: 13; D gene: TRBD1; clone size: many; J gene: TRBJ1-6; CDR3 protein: CASSLTGNSPLHF; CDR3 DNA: TGTGCCAGCAGCTTGACAGGGAATTCACCCCTCCACTTT
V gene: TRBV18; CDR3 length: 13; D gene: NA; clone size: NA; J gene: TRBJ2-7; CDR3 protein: CASSILNLWEQYF; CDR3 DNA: TGTGCCAGCTCCATCCTGAATCTGTGGGAGCAGTACTTC
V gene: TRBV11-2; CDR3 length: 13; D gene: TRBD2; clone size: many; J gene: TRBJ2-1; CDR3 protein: CASSPGLVNEQFF; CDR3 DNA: TGTGCCAGCAGCCCCGGACTAGTCAATGAGCAGTTCTTC
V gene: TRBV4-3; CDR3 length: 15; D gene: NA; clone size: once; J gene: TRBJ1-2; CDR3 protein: CASSPTQGLKSGYTF; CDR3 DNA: TGCGCCAGCAGCCCGACTCAGGGTTTGAAAAGTGGCTACACCTTC
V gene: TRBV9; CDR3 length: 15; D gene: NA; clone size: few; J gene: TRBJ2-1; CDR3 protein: CASSVGPRSYNEQFF; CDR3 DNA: TGTGCCAGCAGCGTTGGCCCACGCTCCTACAATGAGCAGTTCTTC
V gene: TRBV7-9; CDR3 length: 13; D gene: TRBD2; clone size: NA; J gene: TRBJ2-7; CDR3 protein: CASLLAGSYEQYF; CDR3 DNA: TGTGCCAGCCTCCTAGCGGGGTCCTACGAGCAGTACTTC
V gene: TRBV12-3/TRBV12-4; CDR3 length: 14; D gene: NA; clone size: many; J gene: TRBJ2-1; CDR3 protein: CASSSASGSNEQFF; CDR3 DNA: TGTGCCAGCAGTTCTGCTAGTGGAAGCAATGAGCAGTTCTTC
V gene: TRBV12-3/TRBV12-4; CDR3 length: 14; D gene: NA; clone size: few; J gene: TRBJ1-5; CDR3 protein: CASSLGGEHQPQHF; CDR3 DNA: TGTGCCAGCAGTTTAGGGGGTGAACATCAGCCCCAGCATTTT
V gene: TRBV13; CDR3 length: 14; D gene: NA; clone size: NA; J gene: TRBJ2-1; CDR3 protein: CASSAALVRNEQFF; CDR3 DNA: TGTGCCAGCAGCGCCGCACTAGTTCGCAATGAGCAGTTCTTC
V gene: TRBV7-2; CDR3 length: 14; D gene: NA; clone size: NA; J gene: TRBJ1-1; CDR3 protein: CASSQEAGVTEAFF; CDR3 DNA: TGCGCCAGCAGCCAAGAGGCAGGGGTGACTGAAGCTTTCTTT
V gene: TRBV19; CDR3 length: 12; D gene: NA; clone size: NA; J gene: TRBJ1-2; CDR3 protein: CASLTWSYGYTF; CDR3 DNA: TGTGCCAGTCTAACTTGGAGCTATGGCTACACCTTC
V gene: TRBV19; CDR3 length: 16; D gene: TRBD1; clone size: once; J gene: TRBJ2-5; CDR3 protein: CASSGTGGARGETQYF; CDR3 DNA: TGTGCCAGTAGTGGGACAGGGGGCGCGCGTGGAGAGACCCAGTACTTC
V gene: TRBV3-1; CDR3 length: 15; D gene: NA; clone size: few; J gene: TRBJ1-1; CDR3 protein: CASSQGGGRDTEAFF; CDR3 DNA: TGTGCCAGCAGCCAAGGCGGGGGAAGAGACACTGAAGCTTTCTTT
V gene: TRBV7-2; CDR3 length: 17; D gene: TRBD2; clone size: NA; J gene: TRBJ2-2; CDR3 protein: CASSAGLPGLVTGELFF; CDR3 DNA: TGTGCCAGCAGCGCCGGACTACCGGGACTAGTCACCGGGGAGCTGTTTTTT
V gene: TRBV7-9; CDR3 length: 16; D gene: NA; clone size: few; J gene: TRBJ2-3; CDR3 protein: CASSLVSSAATDTQYF; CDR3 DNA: TGTGCCAGCAGCTTAGTATCTAGCGCGGCCACAGATACGCAGTATTTT
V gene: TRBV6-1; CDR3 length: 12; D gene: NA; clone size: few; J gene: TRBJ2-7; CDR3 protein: CASSQTRYEQYF; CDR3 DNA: TGTGCCAGCAGTCAAACCCGTTACGAGCAGTACTTC
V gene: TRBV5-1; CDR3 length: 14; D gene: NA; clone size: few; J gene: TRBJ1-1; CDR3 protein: CASTRGGGNTEAFF; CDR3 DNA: TGCGCCAGCACCCGGGGAGGGGGGAATACTGAAGCTTTCTTT
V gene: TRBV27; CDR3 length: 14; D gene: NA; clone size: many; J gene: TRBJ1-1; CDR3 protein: CASSSYRENTEAFF; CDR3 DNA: TGTGCCAGCAGTTCATACAGGGAGAACACTGAAGCTTTCTTT
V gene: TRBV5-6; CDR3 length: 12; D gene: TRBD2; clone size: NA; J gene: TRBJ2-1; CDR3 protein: CASRLAGNEQFF; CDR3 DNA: TGTGCCAGCAGGCTAGCGGGAAATGAGCAGTTCTTC
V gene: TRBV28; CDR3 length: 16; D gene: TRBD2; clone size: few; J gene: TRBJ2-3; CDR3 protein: CASSTPGRGGTDTQYF; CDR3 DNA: TGTGCCAGCAGTACCCCGGGTCGGGGGGGAACAGATACGCAGTATTTT
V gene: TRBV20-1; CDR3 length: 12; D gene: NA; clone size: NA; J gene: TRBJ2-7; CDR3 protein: CSARAPGSEQYF; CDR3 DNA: TGCAGTGCCCGCGCTCCGGGTAGCGAGCAGTACTTC
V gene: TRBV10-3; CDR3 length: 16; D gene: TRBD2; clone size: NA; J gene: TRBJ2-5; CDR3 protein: CAISGGSSGSTGTQYF; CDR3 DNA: TGTGCCATCAGTGGAGGGTCTAGCGGGAGCACGGGGACCCAGTACTTC
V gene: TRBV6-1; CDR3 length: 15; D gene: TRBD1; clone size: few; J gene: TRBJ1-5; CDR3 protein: CASTPRAGGGQPQHF; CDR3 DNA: TGTGCCAGCACTCCGCGGGCAGGGGGCGGACAGCCCCAGCATTTT
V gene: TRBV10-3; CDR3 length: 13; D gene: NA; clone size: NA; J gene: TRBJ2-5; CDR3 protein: CAISDRAAETQYF; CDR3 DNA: TGTGCCATCAGTGACCGAGCGGCGGAGACCCAGTACTTC
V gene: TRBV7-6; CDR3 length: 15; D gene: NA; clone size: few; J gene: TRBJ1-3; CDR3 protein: CASSLLGYSGNTIYF; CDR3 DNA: TGTGCCAGCAGCTTACTAGGATACTCTGGAAACACCATATATTTT
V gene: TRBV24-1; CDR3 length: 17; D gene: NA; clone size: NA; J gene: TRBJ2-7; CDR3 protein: CATSVISPRGQLAEQYF; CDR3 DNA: TGTGCCACCAGTGTCATCTCCCCGAGGGGTCAATTAGCCGAGCAGTACTTC
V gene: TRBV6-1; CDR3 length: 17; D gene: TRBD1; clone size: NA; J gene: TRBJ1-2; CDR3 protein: CASSERGRGRPNYGYTF; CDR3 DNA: TGTGCCAGCAGTGAAAGGGGCAGGGGGCGGCCTAACTATGGCTACACCTTC
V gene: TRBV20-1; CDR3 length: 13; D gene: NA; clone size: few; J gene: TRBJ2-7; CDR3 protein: CSARGQELYEQYF; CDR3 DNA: TGCAGTGCTAGAGGGCAGGAACTCTACGAGCAGTACTTC
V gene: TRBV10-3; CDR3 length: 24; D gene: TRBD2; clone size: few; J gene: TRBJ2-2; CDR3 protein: CAISESGSGRAKIMTDSNTGELFF; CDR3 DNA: TGTGCCATCAGTGAGTCGGGTAGCGGGAGGGCCAAGATTATGACGGACTCGAACACCGGGGAGCTGTTTTTT
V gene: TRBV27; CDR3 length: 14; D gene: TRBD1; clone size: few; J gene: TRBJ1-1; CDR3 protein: CASSNRQGRTEAFF; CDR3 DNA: TGTGCCAGCAGTAATCGACAGGGAAGGACTGAAGCTTTCTTT
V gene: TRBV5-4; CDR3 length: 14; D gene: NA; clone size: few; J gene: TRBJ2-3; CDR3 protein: CASTLGRASDTQYF; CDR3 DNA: TGTGCCAGCACCCTAGGACGCGCCTCAGATACGCAGTATTTT